This T cell receptor beta chain was observed in a study of long-term antiretroviral therapy in people with HIV. Study results and limitations: Pre-ART expanded clones dominated the repertoire at every time point. Diversity increased after ART yet remained lower than in transplant donor controls.

The authors ran the immunoSEQ assay, v3.0, at survey level. Sequencing used immunoSEQ multiplex PCR; TCRdb keeps in-frame clones, though not all of them. The table includes 20,000 to 30,000 clones, 79% detected once. This clone was observed a single time. Its cognate antigen is unknown. The CDR3 is 15 residues long. The V end lost 3 bases, the J end lost 0 bases, and 12 bases lay between the germline ends. Germline CDR1 reads SGHDT; CDR2 reads YYEEEE. This receptor was obtained from a woman in her thirties or forties with HIV. V is TRBV5-6 and J is TRBJ1-2; D may be TRBD1 (5 bases). The starting material was unsorted PBMCs, obtained 1.2 years after starting antiretroviral therapy. The CDR3 nucleotides read TGTGCCAGCAGCTGGGGGACGGCGACTAACTATGGCTACACCTTC. Its translation: CASSWGTATNYGYTF.